The rows below give T cell receptor beta chains drawn from one sample of a study of blood T cells in healthy people across ages. MiXCR was run by TCRdb on the 5' RACE reads, yielding one entry per CDR3 protein. The table records hundreds of thousands of distinct CDR3 sequences, under 25% of them present only once. Material: blood. The origin of the receptors is a man aged 70-80 years in good health. Both conserved end residues are part of each CDR3. D genes are given only for firm matches. Only some rows state a clone size, as once, few, many or a class for expanded clones.

V gene	J gene	clone size	D gene	CDR3 DNA	CDR3 protein
TRBV7-9	TRBJ2-3	.	TRBD2	TGTGCCAGCCGGCGGCTAGCGGGAAGCACAGATACGCAGTATTTT	CASRRLAGSTDTQYF
TRBV20-1	TRBJ2-4	.	.	TGCAGTGGCGGCCAGGGAAGGGACATTCAGTACTTC	CSGGQGRDIQYF
TRBV10-2	TRBJ2-7	many	TRBD2	TGCGCCAGCGAGGGACTAGCGAGCTACGAGCAGTACTTC	CASEGLASYEQYF
TRBV27	TRBJ1-5	many	.	TGTGCCAGCAGTTTACGGCGGGAAAATCAGCCCCAGCATTTT	CASSLRRENQPQHF
TRBV20-1	TRBJ2-1	.	TRBD1	TGCAGTGCTATTGATCGGACAGGGACCAATGAGCAGTTCTTC	CSAIDRTGTNEQFF
TRBV29-1	TRBJ2-1	few	TRBD1	TGCAGCGTTGCCCTGGGACAGGTCTTCAATGAGCAGTTCTTC	CSVALGQVFNEQFF
TRBV2	TRBJ2-1	few	TRBD2	TGTGCCAGCACTGGCGGGGGTAGTGTTGGCAATGAGCAGTTCTTC	CASTGGGSVGNEQFF
TRBV5-6	TRBJ2-7	.	.	TGTGCCAGCACTGAGGGCGCAGCAACCTACGAGCAGTACTTC	CASTEGAATYEQYF
TRBV4-1	TRBJ1-5	.	.	TGCGCCAGCAGCCATTCTGTCTCAGGGGAGTGGAATCAGCCCCAGCATTTT	CASSHSVSGEWNQPQHF
TRBV20-1	TRBJ2-7	.	TRBD1	TGCAGTGCTACCAAGACAGGGGGCTCCTACGAGCAGTACTTC	CSATKTGGSYEQYF
TRBV28	TRBJ2-1	few	TRBD2	TGTGCCATCCTAGCGGGTCTCCACAATGAGCAGTTCTTC	CAILAGLHNEQFF
TRBV6-5	TRBJ2-7	.	.	TGTGCGACCGCCCAGGGGACTTCCTACGAGCAGTACTTC	CATAQGTSYEQYF
TRBV20-1	TRBJ1-1	.	TRBD1	TGCAGTGCTAGTAGACAGGGGCTGGGCACTGAAGCTTTCTTT	CSASRQGLGTEAFF
TRBV6-5	TRBJ2-5	many	.	TGTGCCAGCAGCTCACGTGGAGAAGAGACCCAGTACTTC	CASSSRGEETQYF
TRBV27	TRBJ2-2	few	TRBD2	TGTGCCAGCAGTCCGCGGGGGAGCGGACTTCTCTCCGGGGAGCTGTTTTTT	CASSPRGSGLLSGELFF
TRBV6-6	TRBJ2-7	many	TRBD1	TGTGCCAGTACCACCGGGACAGATAAGTACGAGCAGTACTTC	CASTTGTDKYEQYF
TRBV7-2	TRBJ2-5	few	TRBD2	TGTGCCAGCAGCCTAGGCGGGAGGGCCGATGAGACCCAGTACTTC	CASSLGGRADETQYF
TRBV7-2	TRBJ2-7	.	TRBD1	TGTGCCAGCAGCTTAGTCGTGACAGGGGCTTCGGAACGGTACTTC	CASSLVVTGASERYF
TRBV7-2	TRBJ2-5	few	.	TGTGCCAGCAGCTTTCGACCTGACTGGGGGACCCAGTACTTC	CASSFRPDWGTQYF
TRBV4-1	TRBJ2-1	many	TRBD2	TGCGCCAGCAGCCAAGATCCTAGCGGCCCCTACAATGAGCAGTTCTTC	CASSQDPSGPYNEQFF
TRBV7-9	TRBJ1-2	many	.	TGTGCCAGCAGTCAGGCACAGAACCTTAACTATGGCTACACCTTC	CASSQAQNLNYGYTF
TRBV9	TRBJ2-7	.	TRBD2	TGTGCCAGCAGCGTAGCCCCGGGACTAGCGGGAAGAGAGCAGTACTTC	CASSVAPGLAGREQYF
TRBV29-1	TRBJ1-4	.	TRBD1	TGCAGCGTTGAAGAAGGGACAGGTGGTGAAAAACTGCTTTTT	CSVEEGTGGEKLLF
TRBV20-1	TRBJ2-3	.	TRBD2	TGCAGTGCTAGAGATCTAGCGGGAGTCGGGACAGATACGCAGTATTTT	CSARDLAGVGTDTQYF
TRBV30	TRBJ2-3	few	TRBD2	TGTGCCTGGAGTACCCCTGCGGGAGGGCCTGATACGCAGTATTTT	CAWSTPAGGPDTQYF
TRBV5-8	TRBJ1-5	.	.	TGTGCCAGCAGCTTGCCAGGCGGGAGTCAGCCCCAGCATTTT	CASSLPGGSQPQHF
TRBV12-3/TRBV12-4	TRBJ1-5	.	.	TGTGCCAGCAGTCGCAGGGGATCGGGACAGCCCCAGCATTTT	CASSRRGSGQPQHF
TRBV20-1	TRBJ1-2	few	TRBD1	TGCAGTGCCCGAACCCAGGGGGCTATCCTCGGCTACACCTTC	CSARTQGAILGYTF
TRBV2	TRBJ2-3	.	TRBD2	TGTGCCAGCAGGTCAACTAGCGGTCGCACAGATACGCAGTATTTT	CASRSTSGRTDTQYF
TRBV29-1	TRBJ2-7	.	.	TGCAGCGTTGTGATAGCGACCTCCTACGAGCAGTACTTC	CSVVIATSYEQYF
TRBV12-3/TRBV12-4	TRBJ1-5	once	.	TGTGCCAGCAGAATAGGGCAGGACAATCAGCCCCAGCATTTT	CASRIGQDNQPQHF
TRBV29-1	TRBJ1-2	few	.	TGCAGCGTTGAAGACAGATTCTATGGCTACACCTTC	CSVEDRFYGYTF
TRBV4-1	TRBJ1-1	.	TRBD1	TGCGCCAGCAGCCACCCGGGACAGGTCAACACTGAAGCTTTCTTT	CASSHPGQVNTEAFF
TRBV5-1	TRBJ2-3	.	TRBD2	TGCGCCAGCAGCTTGGACGGGAGGCCTCTCGGCACAGATACGCAGTATTTT	CASSLDGRPLGTDTQYF
TRBV19	TRBJ2-4	.	TRBD1	TGTGCCAGTAGTATGTGGGACAGCCTAGCCAAAAACATTCAGTACTTC	CASSMWDSLAKNIQYF
TRBV20-1	TRBJ2-3	few	.	TGCAGTGCGATTGGACCCCCAGACCCAGATACGCAGTATTTT	CSAIGPPDPDTQYF
TRBV4-1	TRBJ2-1	.	.	TGCGCCAGCAGCCTCACGGACAGCTCCTACAATGAGCAGTTCTTC	CASSLTDSSYNEQFF
TRBV29-1	TRBJ2-5	.	.	TGCAGCGTTGACTGGGGGCTTGTAGAGACCCAGTACTTC	CSVDWGLVETQYF
TRBV4-1	TRBJ2-1	.	TRBD1	TGCGCCAGCAGCCAATCAGAGGGACAGTACAATGAGCAGTTCTTC	CASSQSEGQYNEQFF
TRBV28	TRBJ2-5	.	.	TGTGCCAGCAGTTGGGCCCTTGGAAGGGAGACCCAGTACTTC	CASSWALGRETQYF
TRBV7-2	TRBJ2-5	few	TRBD2	TGTGCCAGCAGCTTAGGGTGGACTAGCGGGAGTTACGGAGAGACCCAGTACTTC	CASSLGWTSGSYGETQYF
TRBV5-1	TRBJ2-1	few	.	TGCGCCAGCAGCTTGGGCCTCGGGGACGCCGGGTGGAATGAGCAGTTCTTC	CASSLGLGDAGWNEQFF
TRBV5-1	TRBJ2-3	few	.	TGCGCCAGCGTAGAGAACAGGGAGTTCGATACGCAGTATTTT	CASVENREFDTQYF
TRBV12-3/TRBV12-4	TRBJ2-4	many	TRBD2	TGTGCCAGCAGGGGACTAGCGGGCGTCATTCAGTACTTC	CASRGLAGVIQYF